One sample yielded the 14 T cell receptor beta chains listed below, sequenced in a study of a mutant IDH1 vaccine in newly diagnosed glioma. Time point defined: week 47, end of study. Vaccine doses each comprised 300 ug of mutant IDH1 20-mer peptide, with topical imiquimod. Method: immunoSEQ multiplex PCR; TCRdb's copy keeps in-frame clones and lacks some. Seen here are 30,000 to 40,000 clones, more than 80% observed once, and the top ten hold just over 5%. No antigen has been assigned to these receptors. The sample was PBMCs, taken from a glioma patient whose treatment included an IDH1 peptide vaccine. Receptor source: a woman in her forties with glioma.

The V call is TRBV18, the J call TRBJ1-4; maybe TRBD1 (5 bases). The CDR3 has 14 residues. The germline gives CDR1 KGHSH, CDR2 LQKENI. V was cut by 3 bases and J by 8 bases, with 13 bases left in between. DNA for the CDR3: TGTGCCAGCTCACCGACGGGACCCATGGAAAAACTGTTTTTT. Translating gives CASSPTGPMEKLFF. Complete variable domain (other parts from reference TRBV18 and TRBJ1-4): NAGVMQNPRHLVRRRGQEARLRCSPMKGHSHVYWYRQLPEEGLKFMVYLQKENIIDESGMPKERFSAEFPKEGPSILRIQQVVRGDSAAYFCASSPTGPMEKLFFGSGTQLSVL.

The V gene is TRBV2, the J gene TRBJ1-2; D might be TRBD1 (5 bases). CDR3 length: 14 amino acids. Germline V gene lookup returns CDR1 SNHLY and CDR2 FYNNEI. Trimming shortened V by 6 bases and J by 4 bases, and 15 bases separated the two germline ends. The CDR3 protein is CASRIDSGPYGYTF. The CDR3 DNA is TGTGCCAGCAGGATCGACAGTGGCCCCTATGGCTACACCTTC.

The chain joins TRBV6-5 to TRBJ1-2; 11 bases are shared with TRBD1. Germline loops: CDR1 MNHEY, CDR2 SVGAGI. This CDR3 contains 15 residues. Trimming took 7 bases from V and 4 from J; bases not matched to a gene: 8. CDR3 sequence: CASTPDRGPSYGYTF. The CDR3 nucleotides read TGTGCCAGCACCCCGGACAGGGGGCCCTCCTATGGCTACACCTTC.

The rearrangement links TRBV5-1 to TRBJ2-1; TRBD2 matches 8 bases. This CDR3 contains 15 residues. Germline CDR1 and CDR2: SGHRS and YFSETQ. The trim removed 0 bases at V and 6 bases at J, leaving 5 bases unmatched. The CDR3 loop is CASSLAVAGGNEQFF. As DNA, the CDR3 is TGCGCCAGCAGCTTGGCAGTGGCGGGAGGCAATGAGCAGTTCTTC.

The rearrangement joins TRBV28 to TRBJ2-7; 13 nucleotides line up with TRBD2. Trimming took 5 bases from V and 4 from J; bases not matched to a gene: 8. Looked up from germline, CDR1 is MDHEN and CDR2 is SYDVKM. This CDR3 region has 16 residues. Here the CDR3 DNA reads TGTGCCAGCAGTCCGGCCCGACTAGCGGGGGGATACGAGCAGTACTTC. This codes for CASSPARLAGGYEQYF.

This clone appeared once. This chain links TRBV7-9 with TRBJ1-2; no firm D call. Germline lookup yields CDR1 SEHNR and CDR2 FQNEAQ (reference sequence). The CDR3 is 17 residues long. The V end lost 0 bases, the J end lost 0 bases, and 14 bases lay between the germline ends. The CDR3 DNA is TGTGCCAGCAGCTTAGCTAGTCAGTGGTTAGCTAACTATGGCTACACCTTC. Its translation: CASSLASQWLANYGYTF.

This clone was observed a few times. CDR3 amino acids: CASRSGLADNEQFF. CDR3 coding DNA: TGTGCCAGCAGATCGGGACTAGCTGACAATGAGCAGTTCTTC. J is TRBJ2-1 and V is TRBV6-5; 9 nucleotides agree with TRBD2. The junction had 5 bases not matched to a gene; V was cut back by 6 bases and J by 5 bases. Per germline, CDR1 MNHEY and CDR2 SVGAGI. This CDR3 is 14 amino acids long.

This clone was seen only once. The chain uses TRBV27 and TRBJ2-5; D gene uncertain. The V gene's germline CDR1 is MNHEY and CDR2 SMNVEV (reference sequence). Trimming took 3 bases from V and 2 from J, leaving 7 bases between them. The CDR3 sequence is 13 residues long. The CDR3 is CASSLNEQETQYF. The CDR3 coding sequence is TGTGCCAGCAGTTTGAATGAACAAGAGACCCAGTACTTC.

This clone was seen once. The chain is built from TRBV6-5 and TRBJ2-7; D perhaps matches TRBD1 (6 bases). The CDR3 loop spans 14 amino acids. Deletions cut 5 bases from V and 3 bases from J, with 14 bases between. From germline, CDR1 is MNHEY and CDR2 SVGAGI. The CDR3 region is CASSLDRNLYEQYF. As DNA, the CDR3 is TGTGCCAGCAGTCTAGACAGGAACCTCTACGAGCAGTACTTC.

The DNA for the CDR3 is TGTGCCAGCAGCAACCACCCGGCACAGAATCAAACAAACACTGAAGCTTTCTTT. Its translation is CASSNHPAQNQTNTEAFF. The chain is built from TRBV21-1 and TRBJ1-1; the DNA was not compared with TRBD1, the D call given in the table. TRBV21-1 is tagged as a pseudogene. There are 18 residues in the CDR3.

The rearrangement links TRBV5-4 to TRBJ2-3; TRBD1 matches 9 bases. V lost 4 bases to trimming and J lost 1 base; unmatched junction nucleotides: 7. Looked up from germline, CDR1 is SGHNT and CDR2 is YYREEE (reference sequence). The CDR3 extends over 16 amino acids. The CDR3 nucleotides are TGTGCCAGCAGCCGTTTTAGGGACAGGGGCACAGATACGCAGTATTTT. It specifies CASSRFRDRGTDTQYF. Looking up the rest from reference TRBV5-4 and TRBJ2-3 gives the full variable domain: ETGVTQSPTHLIKTRGQQVTLRCSSQSGHNTVSWYQQALGQGPQFIFQYYREEENGRGNFPPRFSGLQFPNYSSELNVNALELDDSALYLCASSRFRDRGTDTQYFGPGTRLTVL.

The chain employs TRBV4-2 and TRBJ2-7, with a tentative D call TRBD2 (5 bases). The ends were cut back, 2 bases at V and 1 base at J, with 12 bases in the middle. The CDR3 is 15 amino acids. CDR1 is LGHNA and CDR2 is YNFKEQ in the germline V gene. The DNA for the CDR3 is TGTGCCAGCAGCCAACGGGATTCTGGTTCCTACGAGCAGTACTTC. Protein product: CASSQRDSGSYEQYF.

The CDR3 protein is CASNGLAVYNEQFF. The CDR3 region has the DNA TGTGCCAGCAACGGACTAGCGGTCTACAATGAGCAGTTCTTC. V gene TRBV2 combines with J gene TRBJ2-1; 10 bases are shared with TRBD2. This CDR3 is built from 14 residues. V dropped 7 bases and J dropped 3; count of bases not matched to a gene: 3. The germline CDR1 and CDR2 sequences are SNHLY and FYNNEI.

V and J are TRBV6-5 and TRBJ2-3; 8 bases align to TRBD2. V lost 2 bases and J lost 0; bases outside the gene matches: 4. The germline gives CDR1 MNHEY, CDR2 SVGAGI. The CDR3 spans 16 residues. CDR3 region: CASSYTGRGSTDTQYF. DNA for the CDR3: TGTGCCAGCAGTTACACCGGGAGGGGAAGCACAGATACGCAGTATTTT.